The present entry profiles one TCR beta chain with its context. Its antigen remains unidentified. These data originate in a study of T cell responses to AZD1222 COVID-19 vaccine. Turning to the study itself: Second-dose intervals near 4 or 12 weeks were combined. Study-level results: Repertoires were obtained solely post-peak T cell response. Regions left unmutated in variants are reportedly the target of nearly half of spike-specific TCRs. Only a handful of people who got AZD1222 tested seropositive at baseline.

Assay: immunoSEQ multiplex PCR; the TCRdb copy retains only in-frame clones and omits some. The sample carries under 150,000 clones, 93% recorded once. The CDR3 runs 13 residues. The germline V and J ends were trimmed by 1 base and 3 bases, with 6 bases remaining between them. From germline, CDR1 is LGHDT and CDR2 YNNKEL (reference sequence). The starting material was peripheral blood, obtained on day 0 of AZD1222 vaccination. This TCR was sampled from an adult in good health. J is TRBJ1-1 and V is TRBV3-1 (or the pseudogene TRBV3-2), with D unresolved. The CDR3 protein is CASSQAEYTEAFF. Written as DNA, the CDR3 is TGTGCCAGCAGCCAAGCGGAGTACACTGAAGCTTTCTTT.